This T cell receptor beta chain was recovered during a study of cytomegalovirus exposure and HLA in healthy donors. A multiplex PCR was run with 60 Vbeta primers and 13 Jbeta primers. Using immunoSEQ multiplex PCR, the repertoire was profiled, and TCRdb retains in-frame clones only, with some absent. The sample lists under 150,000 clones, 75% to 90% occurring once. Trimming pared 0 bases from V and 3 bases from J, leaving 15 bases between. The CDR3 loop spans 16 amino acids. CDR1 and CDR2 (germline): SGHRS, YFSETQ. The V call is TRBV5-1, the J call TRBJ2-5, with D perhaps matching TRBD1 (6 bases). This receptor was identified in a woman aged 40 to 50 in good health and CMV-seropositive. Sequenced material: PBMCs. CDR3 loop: CASSLGRGSMEETQYF. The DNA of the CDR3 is TGCGCCAGCAGCTTGGGAAGGGGGTCGATGGAAGAGACCCAGTACTTC.